A single sample gave rise to the 20 T cell receptor beta chains below, sequenced in a study of early T cells in non-severe SARS-CoV-2 infection. TCRdb ran MiXCR on the 5' RACE reads and lists one entry per CDR3 protein. The sample yields some 82,000 distinct CDR3 sequences, over 10% seen once. The sequencing input was whole blood. The receptors originated from an adult who was a healthcare worker with PCR-confirmed SARS-CoV-2 infection or an uninfected control (not recorded which).

The rearrangement links TRBV21-1 to TRBJ2-3; TRBD1 was called by the table and not checked on the DNA. TRBV21-1 represents a pseudogene. The CDR3 is 12 residues long. CDR3 protein: CASPKRPDWRYF. The CDR3 region has the DNA TGTGCCAGCCCAAAACGCCCTGATTGGCGGTATTTT.

This clonotype appeared a few times. The chain is built from TRBV11-2 and TRBJ1-1; no reliable D call. CDR3 size: 14 residues. Trimming shortened V by 0 bases and J by 3 bases, and 8 bases separated the two germline ends. CDR1 SGHAT and CDR2 FQNNGV come from the germline V gene. This CDR3 reads CASSLDPGYTEAFF. The CDR3 DNA is TGTGCCAGCAGCTTAGATCCCGGGTACACTGAAGCTTTCTTT. Using reference TRBV11-2 and TRBJ1-1 for the parts outside the CDR3, the full variable domain is EAGVAQSPRYKIIEKRQSVAFWCNPISGHATLYWYQQILGQGPKLLIQFQNNGVVDDSQLPKDRFSAERLKGVDSTLKIQPAKLEDSAVYLCASSLDPGYTEAFFGQGTRLTVV.

This clonotype has a count of ten or more. The J gene is TRBJ2-5, the V gene TRBV29-1; either TRBD1 or TRBD2 may supply D (5 bases each). Germline V gives CDR1 SQVTM, CDR2 ANQGSEA. Between the trimmed V and J ends, which lost 6 bases and 1 base, there was a span of 12 bases. This CDR3 has 13 amino acids. The CDR3 region has the DNA TGCAGCGTCTCCCGGGGCGTCCAAGAGACCCAGTACTTC. Its protein is CSVSRGVQETQYF.

With respect to this clonotype: A read error is possible here, since a much larger clone lies one base away. The chain uses TRBV5-1 and TRBJ2-3, with D hard to call. V lost 3 bases to trimming and J lost 2 bases, with 10 bases between them. CDR1 is SGHRS and CDR2 is YFSETQ in the germline V gene. CDR3 length: 14 residues. Here the CDR3 reads CASSCLPFTDTQYF. The CDR3 nucleotides are TGCGCCAGCAGCTGCCTACCCTTCACAGATACGCAGTATTTT.

This clonotype appeared a few times. The genes are TRBV11-2 and TRBJ1-6; possible D gene TRBD1, 6 bases. CDR1 SGHAT and CDR2 FQNNGV come from the germline V gene. V was clipped by 0 bases and J by 9 bases, with 15 bases between them. The CDR3 covers 16 residues. The CDR3, as DNA: TGTGCCAGCAGCTTAGATTTAGGACAGATATCTTCACCCCTCCACTTT. The encoded protein is CASSLDLGQISSPLHF.

Details on this clonotype: This may be a read error, as it is one base from a much larger clone. The chain has TRBV9 and TRBJ2-7, with D perhaps matching TRBD1 (6 bases). CDR1 and CDR2 from the germline V gene are SGDLS and YYNGEE. The CDR3 covers 15 residues. DNA for the CDR3: TGTGCCAGCAGCGCTCACGGCCAGGGGTCCTTCGAGCAGTACTTC. Translating it yields CASSAHGQGSFEQYF.

The V call is TRBV20-1, the J call TRBJ1-1; D uncertain. Germline lookup yields CDR1 DFQATT and CDR2 SNEGSKA (reference sequence). Trimming pared 0 bases from V and 2 bases from J, leaving 13 bases between. The CDR3 covers 15 residues. Here the CDR3 reads CSAREGGWGNTEAFF. The CDR3 DNA reads as TGCAGTGCTAGAGAGGGCGGCTGGGGAAACACTGAAGCTTTCTTT.

This rearrangement joins TRBV6-2 or TRBV6-3 to TRBJ2-7, with 7 positions matching TRBD2. This CDR3 comprises 14 residues. Unmatched junction bases numbered 8, after V lost 6 bases and J lost 3 bases. CDR1 and CDR2 (germline): MNHEY, SVGEGT. The CDR3 DNA reads TGTGCCAGCAGATCACCGGGGGAGGGCTACGAGCAGTACTTC. Translating it yields CASRSPGEGYEQYF.

This clonotype came up many times. The rearrangement links TRBV11-2 to TRBJ2-5, with D perhaps TRBD2 (7 bases). Between the trimmed V and J ends, which lost 4 bases and 1 base, there was a span of 16 bases. Germline V CDR1 and CDR2: SGHAT, FQNNGV. The CDR3 totals 16 residues. The CDR3 region has the DNA TGTGCCAGCAGCTCCACCATGGGGGGGCCCCAAGAGACCCAGTACTTC. Its protein product is CASSSTMGGPQETQYF.

DNA for the CDR3: TGCAGTGCTCCAGCAGGGCTAGCGGGGGGCTACAATGAGCAGTTCTTC. It specifies CSAPAGLAGGYNEQFF. The chain recombines TRBV20-1 with TRBJ2-1; 11 positions match TRBD2. Germline assignment: CDR1 DFQATT and CDR2 SNEGSKA (reference sequence). The CDR3 runs to 16 residues. J lost 3 bases, V lost 5 bases, and 9 bases had no gene match.

The V call is TRBV5-1, the J call TRBJ1-5, with D tentatively TRBD1 (5 bases). V lost 0 bases and J 11 bases, leaving 15 bases between the germline ends. This CDR3 region has 14 residues. Germline V gene sequence: CDR1 SGHRS, CDR2 YFSETQ. CDR3 sequence (DNA): TGCGCCAGCAGCTTGGCGGGACCGGGTTCGACCCAGCATTTT. The encoded protein is CASSLAGPGSTQHF.

There are a few counts of this clonotype. The rearrangement joins TRBV12-3 or TRBV12-4 to TRBJ1-4, with 10 positions matching TRBD1. There are 13 residues in the CDR3. The V gene end was trimmed by 10 bases and the J gene end by 8 bases; junction bases not matched to a gene: 7. The CDR3 is CAIRQGADEKLFF. In DNA form, the CDR3 reads TGTGCCATTCGACAGGGGGCGGACGAAAAACTGTTTTTT.

This clonotype was counted only a few times. The V call is TRBV20-1, the J call TRBJ2-1; the D call may be TRBD1 or TRBD2 (5 bases each). V shed 8 bases and J shed 2 bases, with 13 bases lying between them. Germline CDR1 is DFQATT and CDR2 is SNEGSKA (reference sequence). This CDR3 spans 13 amino acids. Here the CDR3 reads CSSGPSAYNEQFF. DNA for the CDR3: TGCAGTTCGGGACCATCGGCCTACAATGAGCAGTTCTTC.

This clonotype occurred a few times. One end of the junction is discordant with germline, which a read error may explain. This chain joins TRBV5-1 and TRBJ2-7; tentative D call: TRBD1 (6 bases). This CDR3 has 15 residues. The V gene's germline CDR1 is SGHRS and CDR2 YFSETQ. The CDR3: CASSQNGGGTYEQYF. Written as DNA, the CDR3 is TGCGCCAGCAGCCAGAATGGGGGCGGTACCTACGAGCAGTACTTT.

This clonotype was seen ten or more times. The genes are TRBV7-3 and TRBJ2-1; D perhaps matches TRBD1 (6 bases). The CDR3 is 13 residues long. The V end lost 6 bases, the J end lost 5 bases, and 11 bases lay between the germline ends. The germline V gene encodes CDR1 SGHTA and CDR2 FQGTGA. The CDR3 DNA sequence: TGTGCCAGCAGTACCAGGGGAGACAATGAGCAGTTCTTC. This gives the protein CASSTRGDNEQFF.

With regard to this clonotype: The junction differs from germline at one of its ends, possibly a read error. V usage is TRBV9 and J usage is TRBJ2-1, with TRBD2 matching 7 bases. CDR3 length: 16 amino acids. Germline V lookup: CDR1 SGDLS, CDR2 YYNGEE. The chain's CDR3 is CASSVGGGSAYKEQFF. The CDR3 DNA follows: TGTGCCAGCAGCGTAGGAGGCGGGAGCGCCTACAAGGAGCAGTTCTTC.

This clonotype was observed at least ten times. This chain links TRBV11-3 with TRBJ2-1; a possible D gene is TRBD1 (6 bases). CDR3 length: 18 residues. CDR1 and CDR2 from the germline V gene are SGHNT and YENEEA. Trimming stripped 5 bases from V and 2 bases from J, with 22 bases between. The CDR3 nucleotides read TGTGCCAGCAGCCCAAATACACCCGGTAGGGGGACCTACAATGAGCAGTTCTTC. Translation gives CASSPNTPGRGTYNEQFF.

This clonotype was picked up many times. V usage is TRBV4-1 and J usage is TRBJ2-3; 7 nucleotides agree with TRBD2. Germline trimming cut 4 bases from V and 3 bases from J; bases unmatched to any gene: 10. This CDR3 is built from 16 residues. Germline V CDR1 and CDR2: MGHRA, YSYEKL. The CDR3 region has the DNA TGCGCCAGCAGCCCAGAGGGAGGGATTATAACAGATACGCAGTATTTT. Amino acid sequence: CASSPEGGIITDTQYF.

A few counts support this clonotype. This sequence joins TRBV7-3 and TRBJ2-2, with 8 bases identical to TRBD1. CDR3 length: 14 residues. The germline CDR1 and CDR2 sequences are SGHTA and FQGTGA. Trimming took 6 bases from V and 3 from J; bases not matched to a gene: 3. CDR3: CASSQTGDTGELFF. DNA of the CDR3: TGTGCCAGCAGTCAGACAGGGGACACCGGGGAGCTGTTTTTT.

This clonotype was picked up a small number of times. V is TRBV5-1 and J is TRBJ2-1, with no clear D. The length of the CDR3 is 16 residues. CDR1 SGHRS and CDR2 YFSETQ come from the germline V gene. The V and J ends lost 1 base and 0 bases respectively, with 11 bases between them. CDR3 protein: CASSLMMGSSYNEQFF. CDR3 DNA sequence: TGCGCCAGCAGCTTGATGATGGGTAGCTCCTACAATGAGCAGTTCTTC.